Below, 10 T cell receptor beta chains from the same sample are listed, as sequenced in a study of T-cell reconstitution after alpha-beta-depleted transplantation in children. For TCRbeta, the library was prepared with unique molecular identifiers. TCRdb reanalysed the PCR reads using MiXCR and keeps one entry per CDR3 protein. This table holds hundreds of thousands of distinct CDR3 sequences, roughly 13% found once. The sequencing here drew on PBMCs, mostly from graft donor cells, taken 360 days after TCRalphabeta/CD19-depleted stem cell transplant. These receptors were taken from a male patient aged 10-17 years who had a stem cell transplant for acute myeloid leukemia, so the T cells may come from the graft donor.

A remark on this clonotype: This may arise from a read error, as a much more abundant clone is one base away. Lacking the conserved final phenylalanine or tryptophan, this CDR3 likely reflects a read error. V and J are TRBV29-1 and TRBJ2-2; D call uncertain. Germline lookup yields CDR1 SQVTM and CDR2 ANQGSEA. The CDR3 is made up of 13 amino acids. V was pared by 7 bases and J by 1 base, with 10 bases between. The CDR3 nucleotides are TGCAGCGCCGACCCCCGGAACACCGGGGAGCTGTTTTCT. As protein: CSADPRNTGELFS.

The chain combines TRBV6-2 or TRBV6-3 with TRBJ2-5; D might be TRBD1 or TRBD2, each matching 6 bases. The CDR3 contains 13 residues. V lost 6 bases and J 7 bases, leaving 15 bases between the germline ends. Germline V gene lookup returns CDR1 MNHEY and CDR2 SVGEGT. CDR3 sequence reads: CASRLQGGGTQYF. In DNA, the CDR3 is TGTGCCAGCAGGCTACAGGGAGGTGGGACCCAGTACTTC.

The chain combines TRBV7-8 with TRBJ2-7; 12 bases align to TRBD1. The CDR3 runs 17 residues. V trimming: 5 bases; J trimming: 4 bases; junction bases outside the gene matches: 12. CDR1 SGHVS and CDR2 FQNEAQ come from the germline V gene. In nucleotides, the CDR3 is TGTGCCAGCAGCCCCCTCTCCGGGGACAGGGGGCGGTACGAGCAGTACTTC. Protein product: CASSPLSGDRGRYEQYF. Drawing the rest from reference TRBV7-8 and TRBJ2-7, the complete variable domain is GAGVSQSPRYKVAKRGQDVALRCDPISGHVSLFWYQQALGQGPEFLTYFQNEAQLDKSGLPSDRFFAERPEGSVSTLKIQRTQQEDSAVYLCASSPLSGDRGRYEQYFGPGTRLTVT.

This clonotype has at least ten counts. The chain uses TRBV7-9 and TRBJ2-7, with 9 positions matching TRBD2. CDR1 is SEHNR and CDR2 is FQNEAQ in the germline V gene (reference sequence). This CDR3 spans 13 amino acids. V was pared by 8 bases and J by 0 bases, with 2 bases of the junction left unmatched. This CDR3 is CASRSGGSYEQYF. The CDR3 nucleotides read TGTGCCAGCCGTAGCGGGGGCTCCTACGAGCAGTACTTC.

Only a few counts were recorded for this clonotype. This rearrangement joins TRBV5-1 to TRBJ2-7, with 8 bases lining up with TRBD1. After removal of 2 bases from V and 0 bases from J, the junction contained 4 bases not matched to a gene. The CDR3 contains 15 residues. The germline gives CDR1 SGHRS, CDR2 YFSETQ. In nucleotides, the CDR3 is TGCGCCAGCAGCTTTGGACAGGGTATCTCCTACGAGCAGTACTTC. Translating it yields CASSFGQGISYEQYF.

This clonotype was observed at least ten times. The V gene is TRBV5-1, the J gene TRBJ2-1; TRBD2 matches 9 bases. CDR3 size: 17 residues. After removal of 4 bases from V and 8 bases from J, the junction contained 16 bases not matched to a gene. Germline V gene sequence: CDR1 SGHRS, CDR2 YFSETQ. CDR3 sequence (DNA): TGCGCCAGCAGCACTGGTCTAGCGGGACTCAGATTAGATGAGCAGTTCTTC. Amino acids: CASSTGLAGLRLDEQFF.

The CDR3 loop reads CASSFRTSGIYNEQFF. The CDR3 bases are TGTGCCAGCAGCTTCCGGACTAGCGGGATCTACAATGAGCAGTTCTTC. This rearrangement joins TRBV11-2 to TRBJ2-1; TRBD2 agrees at 12 bases. CDR1 is SGHAT, CDR2 FQNNGV, per germline. CDR3 size: 16 residues. V gave up 3 bases and J gave up 3 bases; unmatched junction bases: 3.

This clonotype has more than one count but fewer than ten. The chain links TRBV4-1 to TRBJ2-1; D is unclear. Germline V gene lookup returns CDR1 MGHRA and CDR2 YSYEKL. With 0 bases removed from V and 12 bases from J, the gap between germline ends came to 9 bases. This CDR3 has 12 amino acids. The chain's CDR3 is CASSQDPSAQFF. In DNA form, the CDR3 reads TGCGCCAGCAGCCAAGACCCCTCGGCGCAGTTCTTC.

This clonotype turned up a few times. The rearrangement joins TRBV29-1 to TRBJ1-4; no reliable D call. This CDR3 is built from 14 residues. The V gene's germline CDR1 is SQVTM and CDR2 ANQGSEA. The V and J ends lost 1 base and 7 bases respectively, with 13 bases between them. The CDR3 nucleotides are TGCAGCGTTGAAGGTGAACCCGGCGGTGAAAAACTGTTTTTT. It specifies CSVEGEPGGEKLFF.

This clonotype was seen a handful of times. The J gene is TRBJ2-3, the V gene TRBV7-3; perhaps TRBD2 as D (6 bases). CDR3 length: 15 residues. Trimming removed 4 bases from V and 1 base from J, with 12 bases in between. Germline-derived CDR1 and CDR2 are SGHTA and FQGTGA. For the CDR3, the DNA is TGTGCCAGCAGCTCCCCTCGCGGGGGCACAGATACGCAGTATTTT. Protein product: CASSSPRGGTDTQYF.